The clone carrying this T cell receptor beta chain showed up many times. Its matching antigen is unknown. The data were taken from a study of neurological immune-mediated disorders. The yield of each sequencing run was over 190 million TCR-beta sequences from 15-18 subjects. TCRdb recomputed calls from the 5' RACE reads with MiXCR, one row per CDR3 protein. The repertoire holds approximately 31,000 distinct CDR3 sequences, with less than 15% as singletons. Findings and caveats of the study: HTLV-1-associated myelopathy led in TCR clonal expansion, while multiple sclerosis ranked lowest, below healthy controls.

The J segment lost 5 bases and the V segment lost 8 bases, leaving 6 bases of the junction unmatched. Looked up from germline, CDR1 is ENHRY and CDR2 is SYGVKD. This CDR3 is built from 13 residues. Sample time point: longitudinal time-point 2. Volunteers attending a blood bank in Maryland, USA, served as healthy controls. Unsorted libraries were derived from 2 million PBMCs stored at -80 C. The receptor's source is a woman in her thirties or forties in good health. Sequencing was carried out using PBMCs. The chain is built from TRBV10-3 and TRBJ2-7; 10 nucleotides agree with TRBD1. The DNA for the CDR3 is TGTGCCATCGGTGGGACAGGGGATAACGAGCAGTACTTC. Protein product: CAIGGTGDNEQYF.